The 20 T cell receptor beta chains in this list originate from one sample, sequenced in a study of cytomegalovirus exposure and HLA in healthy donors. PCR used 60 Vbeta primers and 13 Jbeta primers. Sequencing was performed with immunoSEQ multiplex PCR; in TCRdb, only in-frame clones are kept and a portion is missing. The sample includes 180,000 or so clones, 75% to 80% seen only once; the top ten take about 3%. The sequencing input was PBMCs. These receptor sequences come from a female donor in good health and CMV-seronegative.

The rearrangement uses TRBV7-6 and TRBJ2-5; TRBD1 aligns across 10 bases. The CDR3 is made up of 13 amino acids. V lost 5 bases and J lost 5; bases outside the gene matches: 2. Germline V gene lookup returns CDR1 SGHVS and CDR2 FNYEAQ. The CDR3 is CASSLDRGETQYF. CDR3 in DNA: TGTGCCAGCAGCCTGGACAGGGGGGAGACCCAGTACTTC.

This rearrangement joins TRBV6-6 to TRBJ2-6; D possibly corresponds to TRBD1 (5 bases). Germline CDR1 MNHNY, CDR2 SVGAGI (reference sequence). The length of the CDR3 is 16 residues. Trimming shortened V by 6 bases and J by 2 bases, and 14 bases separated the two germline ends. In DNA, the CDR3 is TGTGCCAGCAGCAACCGGCGACAGCCTGGGGCCAACGTCCTGACTTTC. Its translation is CASSNRRQPGANVLTF.

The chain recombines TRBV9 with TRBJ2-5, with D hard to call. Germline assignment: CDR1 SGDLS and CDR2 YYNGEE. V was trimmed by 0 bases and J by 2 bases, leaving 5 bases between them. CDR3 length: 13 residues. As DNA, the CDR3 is TGTGCCAGCAGCGTAGCTAGGCAAGAGACCCAGTACTTC. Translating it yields CASSVARQETQYF. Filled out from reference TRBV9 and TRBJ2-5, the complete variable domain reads DSGVTQTPKHLITATGQRVTLRCSPRSGDLSVYWYQQSLDQGLQFLIQYYNGEERAKGNILERFSAQQFPDLHSELNLSSLELGDSALYFCASSVARQETQYFGPGTRLLVL.

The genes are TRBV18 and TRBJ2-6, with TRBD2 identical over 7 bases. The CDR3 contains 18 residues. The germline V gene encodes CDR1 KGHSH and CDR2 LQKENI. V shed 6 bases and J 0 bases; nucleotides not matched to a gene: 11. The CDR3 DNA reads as TGTGCCAGCTCTTTCCTGGCGGCGGGGGACTCTGGGGCCAACGTCCTGACTTTC. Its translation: CASSFLAAGDSGANVLTF.

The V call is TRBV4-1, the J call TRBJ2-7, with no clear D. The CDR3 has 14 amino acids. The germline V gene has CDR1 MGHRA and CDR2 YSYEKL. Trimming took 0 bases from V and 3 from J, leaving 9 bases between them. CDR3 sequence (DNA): TGCGCCAGCAGCCAAGATATCCTATACTACGAGCAGTACTTC. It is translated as CASSQDILYYEQYF.

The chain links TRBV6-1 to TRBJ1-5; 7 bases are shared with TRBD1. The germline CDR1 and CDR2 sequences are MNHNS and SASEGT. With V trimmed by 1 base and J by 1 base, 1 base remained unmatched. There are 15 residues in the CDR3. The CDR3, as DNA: TGTGCCAGCAGTGAAGGGGGACAGAGCAATCAGCCCCAGCATTTT. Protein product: CASSEGGQSNQPQHF.

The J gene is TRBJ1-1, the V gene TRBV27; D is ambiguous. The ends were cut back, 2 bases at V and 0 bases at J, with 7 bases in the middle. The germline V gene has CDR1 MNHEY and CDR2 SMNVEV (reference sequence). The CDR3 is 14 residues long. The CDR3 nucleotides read TGTGCCAGCAGTTTAGGGCAGATGAACACTGAAGCTTTCTTT. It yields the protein CASSLGQMNTEAFF.

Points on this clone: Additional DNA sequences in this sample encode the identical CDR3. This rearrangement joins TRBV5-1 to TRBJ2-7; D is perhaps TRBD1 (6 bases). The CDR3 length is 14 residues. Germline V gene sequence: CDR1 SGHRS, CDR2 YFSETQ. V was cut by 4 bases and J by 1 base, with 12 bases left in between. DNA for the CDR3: TGCGCCAGCAGCCTGGACAGCCAGTCCTACGAGCAGTACTTC. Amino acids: CASSLDSQSYEQYF.

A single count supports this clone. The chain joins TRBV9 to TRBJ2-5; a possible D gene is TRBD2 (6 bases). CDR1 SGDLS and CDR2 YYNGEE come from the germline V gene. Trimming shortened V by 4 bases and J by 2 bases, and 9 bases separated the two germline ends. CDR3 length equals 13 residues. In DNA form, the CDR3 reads TGTGCCAGCAGCCGAGGGACTCAAGAGACCCAGTACTTC. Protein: CASSRGTQETQYF.

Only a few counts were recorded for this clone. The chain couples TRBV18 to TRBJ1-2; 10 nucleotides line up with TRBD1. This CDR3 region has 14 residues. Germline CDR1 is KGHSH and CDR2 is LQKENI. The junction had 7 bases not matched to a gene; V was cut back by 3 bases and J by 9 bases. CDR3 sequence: CASSPEGQGSSYTF. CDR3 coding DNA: TGTGCCAGCTCACCCGAGGGACAGGGGAGTAGCTACACCTTC. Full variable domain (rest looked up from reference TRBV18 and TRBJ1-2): NAGVMQNPRHLVRRRGQEARLRCSPMKGHSHVYWYRQLPEEGLKFMVYLQKENIIDESGMPKERFSAEFPKEGPSILRIQQVVRGDSAAYFCASSPEGQGSSYTFGSGTRLTVV.

Here the CDR3 DNA reads TGTGCCAGTAGTACGGGACTAGTCCCCTACGAGCAGTACTTC. This gives the protein CASSTGLVPYEQYF. V is TRBV19 and J is TRBJ2-7, with 8 nucleotides matching TRBD2. After removal of 4 bases from V and 2 bases from J, the junction contained 4 bases not matched to a gene. The CDR3 is 14 residues long. Germline V CDR1 and CDR2: LNHDA, SQIVND (reference sequence).

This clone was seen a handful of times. The CDR3 sequence is CASSSLTGQTGELFF. For the CDR3, the DNA is TGTGCCAGCAGCTCGCTAACCGGACAGACCGGGGAGCTGTTTTTT. This chain links TRBV11-2 with TRBJ2-2; tentatively, D is TRBD1 (6 bases). The CDR3 totals 15 residues. Trimming left V 4 bases short and J 5 bases short, with 14 bases between. Germline V gives CDR1 SGHAT, CDR2 FQNNGV.

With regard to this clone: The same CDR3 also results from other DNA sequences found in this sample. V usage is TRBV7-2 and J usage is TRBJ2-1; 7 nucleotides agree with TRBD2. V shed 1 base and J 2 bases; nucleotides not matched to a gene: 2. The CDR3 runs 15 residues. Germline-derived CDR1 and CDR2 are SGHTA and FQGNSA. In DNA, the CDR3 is TGTGCCAGCAGCTTAGGGGGAGGGACCTACAATGAGCAGTTCTTC. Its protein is CASSLGGGTYNEQFF.

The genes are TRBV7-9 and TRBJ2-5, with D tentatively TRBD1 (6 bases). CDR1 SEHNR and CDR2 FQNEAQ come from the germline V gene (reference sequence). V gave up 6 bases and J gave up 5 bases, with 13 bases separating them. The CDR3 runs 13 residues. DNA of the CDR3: TGTGCCAGCAGTTCACAGGGAAGGGAGACCCAGTACTTC. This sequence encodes CASSSQGRETQYF.

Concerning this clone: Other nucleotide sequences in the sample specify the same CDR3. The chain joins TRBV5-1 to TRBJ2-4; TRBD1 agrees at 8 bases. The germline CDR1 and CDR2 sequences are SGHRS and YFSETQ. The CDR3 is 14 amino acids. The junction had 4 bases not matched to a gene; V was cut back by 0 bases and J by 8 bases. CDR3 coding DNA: TGCGCCAGCAGCTTGGAACAGGGGGTACACATTCAGTACTTC. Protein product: CASSLEQGVHIQYF.

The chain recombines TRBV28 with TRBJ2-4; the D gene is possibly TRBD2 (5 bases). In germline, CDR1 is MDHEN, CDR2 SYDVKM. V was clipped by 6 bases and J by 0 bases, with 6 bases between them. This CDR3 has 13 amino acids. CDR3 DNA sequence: TGTGCCAGCAGGGGAGTAGCCAAAAACATTCAGTACTTC. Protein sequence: CASRGVAKNIQYF.

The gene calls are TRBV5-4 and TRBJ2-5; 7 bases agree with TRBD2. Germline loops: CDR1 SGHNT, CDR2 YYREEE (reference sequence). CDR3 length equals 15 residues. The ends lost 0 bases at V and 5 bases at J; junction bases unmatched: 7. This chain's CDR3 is CASSLGGRSAETQYF. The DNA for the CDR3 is TGTGCCAGCAGCTTGGGCGGGAGATCAGCGGAGACCCAGTACTTC.

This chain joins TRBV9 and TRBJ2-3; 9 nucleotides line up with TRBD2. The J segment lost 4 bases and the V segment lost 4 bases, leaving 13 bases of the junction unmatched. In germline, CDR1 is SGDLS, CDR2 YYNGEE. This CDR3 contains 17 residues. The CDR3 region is CASSLPVAGGRSDTQYF. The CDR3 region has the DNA TGTGCCAGCAGCTTGCCCGTTGCGGGGGGGCGGTCAGATACGCAGTATTTT.

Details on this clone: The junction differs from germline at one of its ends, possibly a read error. CDR3 in amino acids: CASSPLAGGENF. CDR3 coding DNA: TGTGCCAGCTCACCACTAGCGGGAGGCGAGAACTTC. The chain recombines TRBV18 with TRBJ2-5; the match to TRBD2 covers 10 bases. This CDR3 spans 12 amino acids. Germline CDR1 is KGHSH and CDR2 is LQKENI.

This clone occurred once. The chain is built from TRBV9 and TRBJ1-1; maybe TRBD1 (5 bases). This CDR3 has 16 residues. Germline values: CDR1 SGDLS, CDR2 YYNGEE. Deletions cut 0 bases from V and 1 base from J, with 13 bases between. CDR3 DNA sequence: TGTGCCAGCAGCGTAGGGGGGACTCCCTCGAACACTGAAGCTTTCTTT. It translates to CASSVGGTPSNTEAFF.